This T cell receptor beta chain emerged from a study of regulatory T cells in long-lasting Graves disease. CDR1 is MNHEY and CDR2 is SMNVEV in the germline V gene (reference sequence). The CDR3 sequence is 14 residues long. The V and J ends lost 5 bases and 1 base respectively, with 10 bases between them. Noted time point: newly diagnosed GD, antithyroid drugs for less than 3 months. Construction of the TCR library relied on RNA isolated from PBMCs. Whole-study findings and limits: Preferential use of TRBV28, TRBJ1-2 and TRBJ2-5 was seen in persistent disease.

Many counts were recorded for this clonotype. Its antigen is undetermined. The authors built TCR beta libraries using iRepertoire HTBI primers and Arm-PCR of CDR3 regions. MiXCR, run by TCRdb on the multiplex PCR reads, gives a single entry per CDR3 protein. The table lists around 500,000 distinct CDR3 sequences, roughly 12% of them singletons, with 10% in the top ten. These same data were also listed under a study on T cells in Graves' hyperthyroidism and ophthalmopathy. From that study: Stable hyperthyroidism was told apart from ophthalmopathy by a model built on 13 V-J features.

This sequence joins TRBV27 and TRBJ2-3, with D possibly TRBD1 on 6 matching bases. This clonotype was sampled from a young man with Graves disease. Here the sequenced sample was peripheral blood mononuclear cells (PBMCs), taken at new diagnosis, from a patient treated with antithyroid drugs. In DNA form, the CDR3 reads TGTGCCAGCAGTGGACCAGGGGGCACAGATACGCAGTATTTT. Translating it yields CASSGPGGTDTQYF.